Listed here are 25 T cell receptor beta chains from one sample, sequenced in a study of T cells expressing NK-cell markers. TCRdb reprocessed the 5' RACE reads and stores each CDR3 protein as one record, lacking DNA. The sample data list about 260,000 distinct CDR3 sequences. Material for sequencing was blood T cells: a sorted CD56 or NKG2C T cell subset, CD4+ or CD8+ T cells, or bulk PBMC T cells (not recorded which). The receptor source for this set is a man aged 18 to 30 in good health.

Here the CDR3 reads CSVGRWYEQFF. The rearrangement links TRBV29-1 to TRBJ2-1. This CDR3 is 11 amino acids long. Germline CDR1 SQVTM, CDR2 ANQGSEA.

This rearrangement joins TRBV5-4 to TRBJ2-7. Germline CDR1 is SGHNT and CDR2 is YYREEE (reference sequence). CDR3 length: 13 residues. CDR3 region: CASSLPGPYEQYF.

The rearrangement links TRBV20-1 to TRBJ2-1; lacking DNA, the TRBD1 call made by TCRdb goes unchecked. The length of the CDR3 is 14 residues. CDR1 DFQATT and CDR2 SNEGSKA come from the germline V gene (reference sequence). The CDR3 protein is CSAREGQPYNEQFF.

The chain joins TRBV19 to TRBJ1-5; TCRdb proposes TRBD1, but this gene call is untestable without DNA. The CDR3 is 19 amino acids. Germline V gene lookup returns CDR1 LNHDA and CDR2 SQIVND (reference sequence). The CDR3 sequence is CASSIAGQGLPTSNQPQHF. The full variable domain, in which reference TRBV19 and TRBJ1-5 provide the parts outside the CDR3, is DGGITQSPKYLFRKEGQNVTLSCEQNLNHDAMYWYRQDPGQGLRLIYYSQIVNDFQKGDIAEGYSVSREKKESFPLTVTSAQKNPTAFYLCASSIAGQGLPTSNQPQHFGDGTRLSIL.

The rearrangement links TRBV20-1 to TRBJ2-1. This CDR3 spans 15 amino acids. Germline V gene data show CDR1 as DFQATT and CDR2 as SNEGSKA (reference sequence). This CDR3 is CSARDPGPRHNEQFF.

The rearrangement links TRBV7-8 to TRBJ1-6; TCRdb reports TRBD1, a call that lacks DNA to check it against. Germline V CDR1 and CDR2: SGHVS, FQNEAQ. The CDR3 has 14 amino acids. The CDR3 here is CASSSGDRDSPLHF.

The chain recombines TRBV10-3 with TRBJ2-1; TCRdb designates TRBD1, a call that cannot be tested without DNA. The CDR3 spans 14 residues. Germline CDR1 reads ENHRY; CDR2 reads SYGVKD. CDR3 protein: CATRGDIEYNEQFF.

The J gene is TRBJ1-2, the V gene TRBV27; as DNA is missing, the TRBD1 call by TCRdb cannot be tested. The CDR3 runs to 15 residues. The germline CDR1 and CDR2 sequences are MNHEY and SMNVEV (reference sequence). The CDR3 loop is CASSLGAGVDYGYTF.

The chain couples TRBV12-3 or TRBV12-4 to TRBJ2-2. The CDR3 runs to 13 residues. The CDR3 sequence: CASSFRNTGELFF.

The CDR3 is CASSVSSGSWEQYF. The chain has TRBV7-2 and TRBJ2-7; the TCRdb call, TRBD2, lacks DNA for checking. In germline, CDR1 is SGHTA, CDR2 FQGNSA. CDR3 length equals 14 residues. The full variable domain, completed using reference TRBV7-2 and TRBJ2-7, is GAGVSQSPSNKVTEKGKDVELRCDPISGHTALYWYRQSLGQGLEFLIYFQGNSAPDKSGLPSDRFSAERTGGSVSTLTIQRTQQEDSAVYLCASSVSSGSWEQYFGPGTRLTVT.

The chain uses TRBV12-3 or TRBV12-4 and TRBJ2-2; TCRdb gives TRBD1 as the D gene, but with no DNA this cannot be confirmed. The CDR3 is 16 amino acids. The CDR3 region is CASSPRGGPNTGELFF.

The rearrangement links TRBV7-3 to TRBJ2-3; lacking DNA, the TRBD1 call made by TCRdb goes unchecked. CDR1 SGHTA and CDR2 FQGTGA come from the germline V gene. This CDR3 has 14 residues. CDR3 region: CASKRDPRDNTQYF.

The genes are TRBV10-3 and TRBJ2-1; TCRdb proposes TRBD2, but this gene call is untestable without DNA. Germline V gives CDR1 ENHRY, CDR2 SYGVKD. This CDR3 is 16 amino acids long. The CDR3 is CAISPGLAGSSNEQFF.

The chain links TRBV12-3 or TRBV12-4 to TRBJ1-5; absent DNA, TCRdb's TRBD1 call cannot be checked. The CDR3 totals 18 residues. CDR3 protein: CASSSRGGFSYSNQPQHF.

The rearrangement uses TRBV12-3 or TRBV12-4 and TRBJ1-6; TCRdb designates TRBD1, a call that cannot be tested without DNA. The CDR3 is made up of 15 amino acids. CDR3 region: CASSAPGHGTSPLHF.

The chain couples TRBV15 to TRBJ2-1. Germline loops: CDR1 LNHNV, CDR2 YYDKDF (reference sequence). The CDR3 totals 11 residues. CDR3 sequence reads: CATQMGNEQFF.

The chain recombines TRBV5-5 with TRBJ2-5; the D call of TRBD1 rests on TCRdb alone, since no DNA is present to check it. Germline-derived CDR1 and CDR2 are SGHKS and YYEKEE (reference sequence). This CDR3 spans 18 amino acids. The CDR3 protein is CASSSALDPGQGPETQYF.

The rearrangement joins TRBV19 to TRBJ2-1; with no DNA, the TCRdb D assignment of TRBD1 cannot be verified. Germline V gives CDR1 LNHDA, CDR2 SQIVND (reference sequence). The CDR3 is 12 residues long. CDR3 sequence reads: CASLPPFGEQFF.

The rearrangement links TRBV11-1 to TRBJ1-5; the D call from TCRdb, TRBD1, cannot be confirmed without DNA. The CDR3 loop spans 18 amino acids. CDR1 is SGHAT, CDR2 FQDESV, per germline (reference sequence). The CDR3 reads CASSTGTGGLLSNQPQHF. The whole variable domain, remainder taken from reference TRBV11-1 and TRBJ1-5, is EAEVAQSPRYKITEKSQAVAFWCDPISGHATLYWYRQILGQGPELLVQFQDESVVDDSQLPKDRFSAERLKGVDSTLKIQPAELGDSAMYLCASSTGTGGLLSNQPQHFGDGTRLSIL.

The chain carries TRBV29-1 and TRBJ2-5; TCRdb lists TRBD1, though no DNA is available to test this call. CDR1 and CDR2 (germline): SQVTM, ANQGSEA. CDR3 length: 13 amino acids. The CDR3 region is CSVVVGQGETQYF.

This chain links TRBV20-1 with TRBJ2-3; TCRdb names TRBD2, which stays unverified in the absence of DNA. Germline V gene sequence: CDR1 DFQATT, CDR2 SNEGSKA (reference sequence). The CDR3 has 15 residues. The CDR3 loop is CSAPLPRAGVDTQYF.

The CDR3 sequence: CASRPTSGTGELFF. The V call is TRBV12-3 or TRBV12-4, the J call TRBJ2-2; the TRBD2 assignment by TCRdb is unverifiable without DNA. This CDR3 is built from 14 residues.

This chain uses TRBV6-5 with TRBJ1-2. Germline assignment: CDR1 MNHEY and CDR2 SVGAGI. This CDR3 comprises 16 residues. CDR3 residues: CASSYSATSLEYGYTF.

The rearrangement links TRBV3-1 to TRBJ2-7. The CDR3 is 12 residues long. The germline gives CDR1 LGHDT, CDR2 YNNKEL (reference sequence). CDR3 protein: CASSLLVGEQYF.

The rearrangement joins TRBV9 to TRBJ1-1; the TCRdb call, TRBD1, lacks DNA for checking. The CDR3 totals 15 residues. The germline CDR1 and CDR2 sequences are SGDLS and YYNGEE. This CDR3 reads CASSPSRAENTEAFF.